The entry that follows covers one TCR beta chain sequence. The sample comes from a study of blood T cell repertoires in COVID-19. The CDR3 is 16 amino acids. The V segment lost 6 bases and the J segment 2 bases; nucleotides outside the gene matches: 10. Per germline, CDR1 LNHNV and CDR2 YYDKDF (reference sequence). Sequencing used immunoSEQ multiplex PCR; TCRdb keeps in-frame clones, though not all of them. The sample lists around 91,000 clones; roughly 85% were seen once. The source is an older man with acute or convalescent COVID-19. Sequences were obtained from peripheral blood. The chain employs TRBV15 and TRBJ1-5; TRBD1 matches 7 bases. DNA of the CDR3: TGTGCCACCAGTCCGACAGGGCGGAGGGGCAATCAGCCCCAGCATTTT. As protein: CATSPTGRRGNQPQHF.